This TCR beta chain was identified in a study of T cells in narcolepsy. Regarding the study as a whole: Some memory CD4+ repertoires had no autoreactive clone sequences.

Looked up from germline, CDR1 is SQVTM and CDR2 is ANQGSEA. The germline V and J ends were trimmed by 6 bases and 4 bases, with 9 bases remaining between them. The CDR3 is 11 amino acids. This clone was seen just once. Antigen specificity is unknown. Data came from immunoSEQ multiplex PCR; TCRdb stores just in-frame clones and leaves some out. This repertoire shows roughly 13,000 clones, about 88% found once; its top ten account for over 1.5%. This chain uses TRBV29-1 with TRBJ1-2; D unresolved. The sequence was collected from a human donor with narcolepsy. Material for sequencing was CD45RA- memory CD4+ T cells from PBMCs. The CDR3 loop reads CSVHELYGYTF. CDR3 bases: TGCAGCGTCCACGAGCTCTATGGCTACACCTTC.